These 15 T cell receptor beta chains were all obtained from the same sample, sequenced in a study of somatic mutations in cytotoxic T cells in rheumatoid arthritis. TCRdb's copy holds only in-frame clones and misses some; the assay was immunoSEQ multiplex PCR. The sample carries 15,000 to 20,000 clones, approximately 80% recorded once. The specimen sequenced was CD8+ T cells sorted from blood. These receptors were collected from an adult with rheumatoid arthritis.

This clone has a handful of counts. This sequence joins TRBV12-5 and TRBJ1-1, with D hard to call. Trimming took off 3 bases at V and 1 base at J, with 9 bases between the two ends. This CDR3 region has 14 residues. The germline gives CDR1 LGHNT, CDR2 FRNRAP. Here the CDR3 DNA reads TGTGCTAGTGGTTTCTTCCAGCCGAACACTGAAGCTTTCTTT. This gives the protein CASGFFQPNTEAFF.

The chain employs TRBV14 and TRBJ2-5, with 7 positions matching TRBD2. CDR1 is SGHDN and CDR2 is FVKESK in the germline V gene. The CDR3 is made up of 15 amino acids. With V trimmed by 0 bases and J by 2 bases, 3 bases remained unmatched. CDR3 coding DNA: TGTGCCAGCAGCCAAGAGCCTAGCGGACAAGAGACCCAGTACTTC. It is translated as CASSQEPSGQETQYF.

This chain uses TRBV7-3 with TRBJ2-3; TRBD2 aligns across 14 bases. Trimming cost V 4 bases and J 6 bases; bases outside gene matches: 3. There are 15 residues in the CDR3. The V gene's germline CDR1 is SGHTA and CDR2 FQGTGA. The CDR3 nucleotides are TGTGCCAGCAGCTGGACTAGCGGGGGGCTGGATACGCAGTATTTT. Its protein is CASSWTSGGLDTQYF.

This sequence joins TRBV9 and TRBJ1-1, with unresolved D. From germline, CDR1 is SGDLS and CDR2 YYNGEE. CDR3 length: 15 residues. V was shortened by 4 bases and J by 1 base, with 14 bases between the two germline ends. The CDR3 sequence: CASSPSWPGNTEAFF. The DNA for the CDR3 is TGTGCCAGCAGCCCGAGTTGGCCTGGGAACACTGAAGCTTTCTTT.

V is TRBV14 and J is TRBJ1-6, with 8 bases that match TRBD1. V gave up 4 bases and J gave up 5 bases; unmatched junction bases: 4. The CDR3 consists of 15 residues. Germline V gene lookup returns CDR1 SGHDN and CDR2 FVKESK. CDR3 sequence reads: CASSPYRGNNSPLHF. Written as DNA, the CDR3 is TGTGCCAGCAGCCCGTACAGGGGGAATAATTCACCCCTCCACTTT.

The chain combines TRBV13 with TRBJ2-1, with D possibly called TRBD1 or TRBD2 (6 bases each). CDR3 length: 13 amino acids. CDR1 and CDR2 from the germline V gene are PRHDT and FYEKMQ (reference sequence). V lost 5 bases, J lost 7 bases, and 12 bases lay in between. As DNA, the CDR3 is TGTGCCAGCAGCACCCGGGGGCCGAATGAGCAGTTCTTC. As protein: CASSTRGPNEQFF.

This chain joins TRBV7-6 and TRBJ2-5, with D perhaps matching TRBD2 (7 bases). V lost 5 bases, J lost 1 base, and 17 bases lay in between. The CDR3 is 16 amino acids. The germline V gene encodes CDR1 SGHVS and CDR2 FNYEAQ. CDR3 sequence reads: CASSALGRGLQETQYF. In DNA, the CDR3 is TGTGCCAGCAGCGCCTTGGGGCGGGGGCTCCAAGAGACCCAGTACTTC.

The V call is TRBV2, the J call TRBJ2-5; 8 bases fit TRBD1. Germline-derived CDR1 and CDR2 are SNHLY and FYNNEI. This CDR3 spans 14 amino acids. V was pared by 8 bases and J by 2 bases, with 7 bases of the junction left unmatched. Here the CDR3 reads CASGFRDRQETQYF. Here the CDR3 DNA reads TGTGCCAGCGGATTCCGGGACAGGCAAGAGACCCAGTACTTC.

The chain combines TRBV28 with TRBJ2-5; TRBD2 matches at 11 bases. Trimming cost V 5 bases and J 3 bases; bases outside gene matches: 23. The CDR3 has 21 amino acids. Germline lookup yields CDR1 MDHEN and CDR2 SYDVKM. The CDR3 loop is CASSPLVKALAGGKPKETQYF. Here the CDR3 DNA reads TGTGCCAGCAGTCCCCTTGTTAAGGCCCTAGCGGGGGGTAAACCAAAAGAGACCCAGTACTTC.

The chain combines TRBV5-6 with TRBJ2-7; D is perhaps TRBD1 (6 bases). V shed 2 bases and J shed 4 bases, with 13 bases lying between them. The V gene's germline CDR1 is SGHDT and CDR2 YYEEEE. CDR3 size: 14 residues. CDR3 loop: CASSLTGTLYEQYF. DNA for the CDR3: TGTGCCAGCAGCTTAACCGGGACACTATACGAGCAGTACTTC.

Written as DNA, the CDR3 is TGTGCCAGCAGCTTACAGGGTGATATCTACTACTACTCTGGAAACACCATATATTTT. This translates into CASSLQGDIYYYSGNTIYF. The chain couples TRBV2 to TRBJ1-3; possibly TRBD1 for D (6 bases). V was cut by 6 bases and J by 0 bases, with 24 bases left in between. This CDR3 contains 19 residues. CDR1 SNHLY and CDR2 FYNNEI come from the germline V gene. The full variable domain, completed using reference TRBV2 and TRBJ1-3, is EPEVTQTPSHQVTQMGQEVILRCVPISNHLYFYWYRQILGQKVEFLVSFYNNEISEKSEIFDDQFSVERPDGSNFTLKIRSTKLEDSAMYFCASSLQGDIYYYSGNTIYFGEGSWLTVV.

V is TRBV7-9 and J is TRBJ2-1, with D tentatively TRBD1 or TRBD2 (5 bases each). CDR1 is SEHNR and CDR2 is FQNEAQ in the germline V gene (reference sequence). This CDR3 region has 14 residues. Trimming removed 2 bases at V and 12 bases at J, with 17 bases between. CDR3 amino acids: CASSLTGTPHGQFF. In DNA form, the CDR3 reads TGTGCCAGCAGCTTAACTGGGACCCCACATGGGCAGTTCTTC.

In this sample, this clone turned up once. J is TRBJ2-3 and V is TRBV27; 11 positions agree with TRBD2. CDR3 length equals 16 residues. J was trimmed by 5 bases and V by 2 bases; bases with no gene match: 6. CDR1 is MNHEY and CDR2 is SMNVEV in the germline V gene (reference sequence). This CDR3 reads CASSLLAGGRGDTQYF. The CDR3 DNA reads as TGTGCCAGCAGTTTACTAGCGGGGGGCAGGGGAGATACGCAGTATTTT.

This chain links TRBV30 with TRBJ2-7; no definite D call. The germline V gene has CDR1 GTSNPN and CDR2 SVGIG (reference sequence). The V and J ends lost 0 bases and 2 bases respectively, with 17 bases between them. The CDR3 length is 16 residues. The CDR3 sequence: CAWSVWGPEKAYEQYF. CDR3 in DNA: TGTGCCTGGAGTGTATGGGGTCCCGAAAAGGCCTACGAGCAGTACTTC.

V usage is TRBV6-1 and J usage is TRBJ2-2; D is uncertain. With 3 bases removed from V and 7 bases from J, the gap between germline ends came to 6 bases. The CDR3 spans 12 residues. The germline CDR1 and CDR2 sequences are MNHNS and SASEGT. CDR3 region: CASSDWYGELFF. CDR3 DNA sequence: TGTGCCAGCAGTGATTGGTACGGGGAGCTGTTTTTT.